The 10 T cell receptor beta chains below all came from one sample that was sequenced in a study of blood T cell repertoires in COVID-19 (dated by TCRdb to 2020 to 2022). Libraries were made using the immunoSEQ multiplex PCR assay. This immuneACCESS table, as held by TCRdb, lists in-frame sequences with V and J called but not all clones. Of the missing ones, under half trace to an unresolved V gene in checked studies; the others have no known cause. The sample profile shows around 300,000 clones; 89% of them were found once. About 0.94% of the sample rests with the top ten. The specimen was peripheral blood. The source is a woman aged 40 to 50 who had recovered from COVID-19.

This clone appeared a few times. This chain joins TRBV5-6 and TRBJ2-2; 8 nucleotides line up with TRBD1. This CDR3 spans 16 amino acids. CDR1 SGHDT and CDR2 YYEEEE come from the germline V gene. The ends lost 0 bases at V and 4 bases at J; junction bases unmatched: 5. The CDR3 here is CASSLGTGTGTGELFF. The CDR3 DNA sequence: TGTGCCAGCAGCTTGGGGACAGGGACGGGCACCGGGGAGCTGTTTTTT.

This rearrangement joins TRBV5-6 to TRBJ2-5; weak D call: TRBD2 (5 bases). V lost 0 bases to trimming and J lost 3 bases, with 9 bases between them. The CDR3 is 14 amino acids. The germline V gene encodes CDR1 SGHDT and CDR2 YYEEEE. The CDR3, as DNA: TGTGCCAGCAGCTTGGTGGTGGGAGAAGAGACCCAGTACTTC. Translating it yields CASSLVVGEETQYF.

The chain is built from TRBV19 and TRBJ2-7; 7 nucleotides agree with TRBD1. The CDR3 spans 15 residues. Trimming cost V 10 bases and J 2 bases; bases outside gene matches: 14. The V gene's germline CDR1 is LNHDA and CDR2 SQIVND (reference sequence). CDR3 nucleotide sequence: TGTGCCAACCAAACCGACAGGGTCACGACCTACGAGCAGTACTTC. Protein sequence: CANQTDRVTTYEQYF.

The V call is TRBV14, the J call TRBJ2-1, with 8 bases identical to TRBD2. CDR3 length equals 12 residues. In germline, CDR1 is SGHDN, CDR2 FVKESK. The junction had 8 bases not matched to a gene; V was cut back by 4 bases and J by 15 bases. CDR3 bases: TGTGCCAGCAGCCGCATAGCGGGAACGCTGTTCTTC. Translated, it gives CASSRIAGTLFF.

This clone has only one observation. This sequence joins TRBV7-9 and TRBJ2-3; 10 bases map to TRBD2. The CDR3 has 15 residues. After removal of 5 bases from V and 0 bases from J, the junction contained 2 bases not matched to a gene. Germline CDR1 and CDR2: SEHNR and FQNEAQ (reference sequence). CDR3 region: CASSQTSGSTDTQYF. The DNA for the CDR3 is TGTGCCAGCAGCCAGACTAGCGGGAGCACAGATACGCAGTATTTT.

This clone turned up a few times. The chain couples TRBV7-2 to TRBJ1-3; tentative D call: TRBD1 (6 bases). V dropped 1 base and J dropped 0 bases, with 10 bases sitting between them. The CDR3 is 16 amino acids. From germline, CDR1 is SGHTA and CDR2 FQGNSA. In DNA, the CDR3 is TGTGCCAGCAGCTTAGATACAGGGAGCTCTGGAAACACCATATATTTT. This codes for CASSLDTGSSGNTIYF.

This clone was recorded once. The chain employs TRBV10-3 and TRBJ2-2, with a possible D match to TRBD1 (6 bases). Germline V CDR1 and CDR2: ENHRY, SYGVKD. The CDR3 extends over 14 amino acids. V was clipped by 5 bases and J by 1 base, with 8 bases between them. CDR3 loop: CAISQTGNTGELFF. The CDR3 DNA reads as TGTGCCATCAGTCAGACAGGGAACACCGGGGAGCTGTTTTTT.

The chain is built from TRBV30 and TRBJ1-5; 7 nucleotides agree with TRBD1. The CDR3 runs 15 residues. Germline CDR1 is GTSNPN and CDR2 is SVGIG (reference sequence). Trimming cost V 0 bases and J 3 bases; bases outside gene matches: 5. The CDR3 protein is CAWSVPGTVNQPQHF. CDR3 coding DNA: TGTGCCTGGAGTGTCCCCGGGACAGTCAATCAGCCCCAGCATTTT.

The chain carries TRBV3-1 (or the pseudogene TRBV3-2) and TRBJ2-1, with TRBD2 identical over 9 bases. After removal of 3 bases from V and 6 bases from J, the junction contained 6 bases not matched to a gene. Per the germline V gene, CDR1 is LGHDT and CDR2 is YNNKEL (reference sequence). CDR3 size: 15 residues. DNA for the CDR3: TGTGCCAGCAGCCAGGACGCTAGCGGGGTCAATGAGCAGTTCTTC. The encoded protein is CASSQDASGVNEQFF.

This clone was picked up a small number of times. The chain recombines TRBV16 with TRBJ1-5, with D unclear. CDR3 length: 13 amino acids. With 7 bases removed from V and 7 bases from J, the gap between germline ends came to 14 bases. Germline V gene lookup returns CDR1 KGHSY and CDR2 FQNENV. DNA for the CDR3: TGTGCCAGCACCCCAATGAGTTCCCAGCCCCAGCATTTT. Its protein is CASTPMSSQPQHF.